A selection of T cell receptor beta chains follows, all from one sample in a study of blood T cell repertoires in COVID-19. Measured with immunoSEQ multiplex PCR; TCRdb has only the in-frame clones, and not every one. The table includes tens of thousands of clones, around four fifths detected once. The source material was peripheral blood. Receptors originate from a woman in her 70s with active or convalescent COVID-19. Each CDR3 is given with its conserved first and last residue. The D gene is left open where the match is weak. Not every row has a clone size; where given, it reads once, few, many or a size class.

CDR3nt: TGCGCCAGCAAAGACAGGGTTTTGAGCGGGGAGCTGTTTTTT
CDR3aa: CASKDRVLSGELFF
v_gene: TRBV5-1
j_gene: TRBJ2-2
abundance: NA
d_gene: TRBD1

CDR3nt: TGTGCCAGCAGCCCGGGGACAGTCTATGGCTACACCTTC
CDR3aa: CASSPGTVYGYTF
v_gene: TRBV7-2
j_gene: TRBJ1-2
abundance: once
d_gene: TRBD1

CDR3nt: TGTGCCAGCAGCCCGGACAGGGCGTCACCCCTCCACTTT
CDR3aa: CASSPDRASPLHF
v_gene: TRBV5-6
j_gene: TRBJ1-6
abundance: few
d_gene: TRBD1

CDR3nt: TGCGCCAGCAGTGAGACAGGGGGAAACACTGAAGCTTTCTTT
CDR3aa: CASSETGGNTEAFF
v_gene: TRBV5-1
j_gene: TRBJ1-1
abundance: NA
d_gene: TRBD1

CDR3nt: TGCGCCAGCAGCTTGAAGTCTGGACTACCCGAGACCCAGTACTTC
CDR3aa: CASSLKSGLPETQYF
v_gene: TRBV5-1
j_gene: TRBJ2-5
abundance: NA
d_gene: NA

CDR3nt: TGTGCCAGCAGCTCCCCAGGGCTGAACACTGAAGCTTTCTTT
CDR3aa: CASSSPGLNTEAFF
v_gene: TRBV6-5
j_gene: TRBJ1-1
abundance: few
d_gene: NA

CDR3nt: TGTGCCATCAGTGCGGGACAGGGGAGTCAGCCCCAGCATTTT
CDR3aa: CAISAGQGSQPQHF
v_gene: TRBV10-3
j_gene: TRBJ1-5
abundance: NA
d_gene: TRBD1

CDR3nt: TGTGCCAGCACCGAGGAGCTAGCGGGGGCCCTCTACAATGAGCAGTTCTTC
CDR3aa: CASTEELAGALYNEQFF
v_gene: TRBV2
j_gene: TRBJ2-1
abundance: NA
d_gene: TRBD2

CDR3nt: TGTGCCACCCAAGGTGGCAGGGCGAATTCACCCCTCCACTTT
CDR3aa: CATQGGRANSPLHF
v_gene: TRBV19
j_gene: TRBJ1-6
abundance: few
d_gene: NA

CDR3nt: TGTGCCAGCAGTGGGACAGGGAACATTCAGTACTTC
CDR3aa: CASSGTGNIQYF
v_gene: TRBV27
j_gene: TRBJ2-4
abundance: NA
d_gene: TRBD1

CDR3nt: TGTGCCAGCAGTTTGACAGGGGGCAATTCACCCCTCCACTTT
CDR3aa: CASSLTGGNSPLHF
v_gene: TRBV27
j_gene: TRBJ1-6
abundance: once
d_gene: TRBD1